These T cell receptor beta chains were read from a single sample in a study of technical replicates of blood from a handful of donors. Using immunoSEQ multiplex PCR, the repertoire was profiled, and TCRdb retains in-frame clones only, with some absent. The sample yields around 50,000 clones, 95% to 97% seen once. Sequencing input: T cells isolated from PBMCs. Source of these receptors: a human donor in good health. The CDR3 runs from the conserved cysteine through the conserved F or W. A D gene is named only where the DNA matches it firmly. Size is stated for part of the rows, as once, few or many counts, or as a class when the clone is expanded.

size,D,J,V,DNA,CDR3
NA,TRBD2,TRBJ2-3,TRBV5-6,TGTGCCAGCAGCTTATATTCTAGCGGTCTAGCAACGGATACGCAGTATTTT,CASSLYSSGLATDTQYF
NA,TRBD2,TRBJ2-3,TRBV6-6,TGTGCCAGCACCCCACTAGCGGGAGTAGATACGCAGTATTTT,CASTPLAGVDTQYF
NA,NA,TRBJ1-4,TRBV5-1,TGCGCCAGCAGCTTGGACCAGGGAGGTGAAAAACTGTTTTTT,CASSLDQGGEKLFF
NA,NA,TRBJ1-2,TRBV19,TGTGCCAGTAGTATCCCCCAGATCCGTAACTATGGCTACACCTTC,CASSIPQIRNYGYTF
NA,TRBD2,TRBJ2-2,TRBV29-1,TGCAGCGTTGGTAGCGGGAGGGCCACCGGGGAGCTGTTTTTT,CSVGSGRATGELFF
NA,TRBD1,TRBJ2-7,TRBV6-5,TGTGCCAGCAGTTACACGCGACAGGGGGTTGGCGAGCAGTACTTC,CASSYTRQGVGEQYF
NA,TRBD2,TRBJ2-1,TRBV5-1,TGCGCCAGCAGCTCGGTATCAGCGGGGAATGAGCAGTTCTTC,CASSSVSAGNEQFF
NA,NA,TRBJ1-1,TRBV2,TGTGCCATTGATAACCGGGAAGCTTTCTTT,CAIDNREAFF
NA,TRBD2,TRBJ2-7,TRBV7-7,TGTGCTAGCAGCTTAGCGGGGGACTTATACGAGCAGTACTTC,CASSLAGDLYEQYF
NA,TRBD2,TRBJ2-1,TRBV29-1,TGCAGCGTTAAAGGGACTAGCGGGATAGATGAGCAGTTCTTC,CSVKGTSGIDEQFF
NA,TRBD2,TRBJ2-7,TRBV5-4,TGTGCCAGCAGCTCGTATAGCGGGGCGAGGGGCTACGAGCAGTACTTC,CASSSYSGARGYEQYF
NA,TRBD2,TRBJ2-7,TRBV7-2,TGTGCCAGCAGCTTAGGACTAGCGGGAGAAGAGCAGTACTTC,CASSLGLAGEEQYF
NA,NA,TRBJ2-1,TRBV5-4,TGTGCCAGCAGCCGGTCCGGACAGAGGTTCTTC,CASSRSGQRFF
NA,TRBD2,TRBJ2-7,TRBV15,TGTGCCACCAGCGGGCGACTAGCCGCCCACGAGCAGTACTTC,CATSGRLAAHEQYF
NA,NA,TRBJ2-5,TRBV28,TGTGCCAGCAGCCTCAGAAAACAGGTCCCCCGGGAGACCCAGTACTTC,CASSLRKQVPRETQYF
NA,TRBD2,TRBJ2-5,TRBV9,TGTGCCAGCAGCGTAGAGTCTAGCGGGAGGACGGAGACCCAGTACTTC,CASSVESSGRTETQYF
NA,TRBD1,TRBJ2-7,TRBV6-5,TGTGCCAGCAGTTACTCCACCGGGACAGGGGCCTACGAGCAGTACTTC,CASSYSTGTGAYEQYF
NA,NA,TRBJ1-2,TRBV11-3,TGTGCCAGCAGCGCGGGGGAACTCTATGGCTACACCTTC,CASSAGELYGYTF
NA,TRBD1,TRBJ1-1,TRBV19,TGTGCCAGTAGTATACACAGGGGGCGGGCGCCTGAAGCTTTCTTT,CASSIHRGRAPEAFF
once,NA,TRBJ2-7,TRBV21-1,TGTGCCAGCAGCAAAGAGAATTCCCATCCTGACAGAGCCTACGAGCAGTACTTC,CASSKENSHPDRAYEQYF
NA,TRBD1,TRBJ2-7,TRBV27,TGTGCCAGCAGTTCTTACAGGGGTTACGAGCAGTACTTC,CASSSYRGYEQYF
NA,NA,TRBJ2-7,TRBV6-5,TGTGCCAGCAGTTACACCGCCGGGTTCCCCTACGAGCAGTACTTC,CASSYTAGFPYEQYF
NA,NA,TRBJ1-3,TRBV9,TGTGCCAGCAGCGGAGACGGGGATGGAAACACCATATATTTT,CASSGDGDGNTIYF
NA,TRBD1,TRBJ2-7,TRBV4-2,TGTGCCAGCAGCCTCCTGGGACAGGGCCTCTACGAGCAGTACTTC,CASSLLGQGLYEQYF
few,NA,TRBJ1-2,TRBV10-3,TGTGCCATCAGTGAGTCGGACGGACTTTACTATGGCTACACCTTC,CAISESDGLYYGYTF
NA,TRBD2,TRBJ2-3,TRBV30,TGTGCCTGGAGTCGGTTGTTAGCGGGAGTCTCAGATACGCAGTATTTT,CAWSRLLAGVSDTQYF
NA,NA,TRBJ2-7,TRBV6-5,TGTGCCAGCAGTTACAACGGCTACGAGCAGTACTTC,CASSYNGYEQYF
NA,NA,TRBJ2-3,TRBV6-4,TGTGCCAGCAGTTCAGGGAGCACAGATACGCAGTATTTT,CASSSGSTDTQYF
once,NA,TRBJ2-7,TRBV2,TGTGCCACCTATTCTTCGAGCTCCTACGAGCAGTACTTC,CATYSSSSYEQYF
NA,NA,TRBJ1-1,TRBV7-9,TGTGCCAGCAGCTTAGCCAGGGGCCAAGACACTGAAGCTTTCTTT,CASSLARGQDTEAFF
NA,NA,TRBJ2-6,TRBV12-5,TGTGCTAGTGGTTTGGCGGACTTTCCAGGGGCCAACGTCCTGACTTTC,CASGLADFPGANVLTF
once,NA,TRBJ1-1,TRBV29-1,TGCAGCGTTGAAGACAGGGGAGTAGAAGCTTTCTTT,CSVEDRGVEAFF
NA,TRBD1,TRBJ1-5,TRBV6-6,TGTGCCAGCAGTTATCTCCCCAGACAGGGTAATCAGCCCCAGCATTTT,CASSYLPRQGNQPQHF
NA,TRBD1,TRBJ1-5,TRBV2,TGTGCCAGCAGTGGGACAGGGGTTCAGCCCCAGCATTTT,CASSGTGVQPQHF
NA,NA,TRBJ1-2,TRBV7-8,TGTGCCAGCAGCCTAGGGGGGGGCGGCTATGGCTACACCTTC,CASSLGGGGYGYTF
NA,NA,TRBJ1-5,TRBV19,TGTGCCAGTATGGGAGAACAGCCCCAGCATTTT,CASMGEQPQHF
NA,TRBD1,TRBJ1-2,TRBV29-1,TGCAGCGTTACTTCTACAGGGGTCGGTGGCTACACCTTC,CSVTSTGVGGYTF
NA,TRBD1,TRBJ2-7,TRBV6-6,TGTGCCAGCAGTTACCCACCGGGACAGGGACACGAGCAGTACTTC,CASSYPPGQGHEQYF
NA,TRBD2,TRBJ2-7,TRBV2,TGTGCCAGCAGCCTGGGACTAGCGGGAGGCTACGAGCAGTACTTC,CASSLGLAGGYEQYF
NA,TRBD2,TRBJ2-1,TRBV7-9,TGTGCCAGCAGCTTACTAGCGGGAGTAGACAATGAGCAGTTCTTC,CASSLLAGVDNEQFF
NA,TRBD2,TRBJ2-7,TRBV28,TGTGCCAGCAGTTCCCCCAGGACTAGCGGGAGCTACGAGCAGTACTTC,CASSSPRTSGSYEQYF
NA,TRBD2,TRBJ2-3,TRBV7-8,TGTGCCAGCAGCACTAGCGGGAGGACAGATACGCAGTATTTT,CASSTSGRTDTQYF
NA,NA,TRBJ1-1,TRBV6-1,TGTGCCAGCAGTTGGACAGAAAAGAACACTGAAGCTTTCTTT,CASSWTEKNTEAFF
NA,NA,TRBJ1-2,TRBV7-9,TGTGCCAGCAGCCTCGAAGGGGGTGATGGCTACACCTTC,CASSLEGGDGYTF